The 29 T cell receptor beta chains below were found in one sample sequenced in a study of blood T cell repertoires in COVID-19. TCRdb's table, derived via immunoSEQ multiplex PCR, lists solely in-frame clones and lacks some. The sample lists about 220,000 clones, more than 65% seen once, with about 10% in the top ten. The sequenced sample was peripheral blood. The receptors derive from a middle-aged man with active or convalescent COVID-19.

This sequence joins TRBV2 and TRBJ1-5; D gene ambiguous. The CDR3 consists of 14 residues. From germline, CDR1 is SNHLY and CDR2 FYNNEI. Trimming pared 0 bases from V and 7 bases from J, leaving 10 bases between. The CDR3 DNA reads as TGTGCCAGCAGTGAAGCGCTTGCGGAACAGCCCCAGCATTTT. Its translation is CASSEALAEQPQHF.

This chain's CDR3 is CASSQQGSSGNTIYF. CDR3 sequence (DNA): TGTGCCAGCAGCCAGCAGGGGTCCTCTGGAAACACCATATATTTT. This rearrangement joins TRBV7-2 to TRBJ1-3; weak D call: TRBD1 (6 bases). V lost 5 bases and J lost 0, with 11 bases in between. This CDR3 has 15 amino acids. Germline V CDR1 and CDR2: SGHTA, FQGNSA. Complete variable domain (other parts from reference TRBV7-2 and TRBJ1-3): GAGVSQSPSNKVTEKGKDVELRCDPISGHTALYWYRQSLGQGLEFLIYFQGNSAPDKSGLPSDRFSAERTGGSVSTLTIQRTQQEDSAVYLCASSQQGSSGNTIYFGEGSWLTVV.

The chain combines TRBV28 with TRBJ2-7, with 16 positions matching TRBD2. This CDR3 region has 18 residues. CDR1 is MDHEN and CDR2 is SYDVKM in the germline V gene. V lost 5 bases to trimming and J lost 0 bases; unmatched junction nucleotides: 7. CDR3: CASSQGLAGGFSSYEQYF. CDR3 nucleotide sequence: TGTGCCAGCAGTCAGGGACTAGCGGGAGGGTTTAGCTCCTACGAGCAGTACTTC.

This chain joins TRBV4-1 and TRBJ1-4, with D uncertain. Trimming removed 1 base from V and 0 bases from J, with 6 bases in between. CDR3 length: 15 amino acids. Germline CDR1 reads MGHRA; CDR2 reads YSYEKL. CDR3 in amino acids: CASSQGWPTNEKLFF. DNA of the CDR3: TGCGCCAGCAGCCAAGGCTGGCCAACTAATGAAAAACTGTTTTTT.

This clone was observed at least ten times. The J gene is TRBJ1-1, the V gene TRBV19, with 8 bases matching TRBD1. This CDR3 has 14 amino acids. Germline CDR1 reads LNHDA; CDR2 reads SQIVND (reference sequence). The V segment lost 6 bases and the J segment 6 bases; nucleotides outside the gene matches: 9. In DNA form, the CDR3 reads TGTGCCAGTAGGCAACCCTCAGGGGGCTCTGAAGCTTTCTTT. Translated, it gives CASRQPSGGSEAFF.

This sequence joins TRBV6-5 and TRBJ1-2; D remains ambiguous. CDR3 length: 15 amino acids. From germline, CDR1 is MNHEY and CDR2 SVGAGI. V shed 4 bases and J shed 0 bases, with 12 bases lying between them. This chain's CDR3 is CASSSEGITNYGYTF. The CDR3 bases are TGTGCCAGCAGTTCCGAGGGAATCACTAACTATGGCTACACCTTC.

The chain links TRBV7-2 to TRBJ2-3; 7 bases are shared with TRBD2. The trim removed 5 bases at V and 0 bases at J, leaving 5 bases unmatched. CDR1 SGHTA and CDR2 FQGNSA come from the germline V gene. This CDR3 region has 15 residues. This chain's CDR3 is CASSLGLTSTDTQYF. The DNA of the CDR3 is TGTGCCAGCAGCCTGGGACTAACGAGCACAGATACGCAGTATTTT. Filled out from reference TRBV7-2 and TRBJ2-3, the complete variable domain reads GAGVSQSPSNKVTEKGKDVELRCDPISGHTALYWYRQSLGQGLEFLIYFQGNSAPDKSGLPSDRFSAERTGGSVSTLTIQRTQQEDSAVYLCASSLGLTSTDTQYFGPGTRLTVL.

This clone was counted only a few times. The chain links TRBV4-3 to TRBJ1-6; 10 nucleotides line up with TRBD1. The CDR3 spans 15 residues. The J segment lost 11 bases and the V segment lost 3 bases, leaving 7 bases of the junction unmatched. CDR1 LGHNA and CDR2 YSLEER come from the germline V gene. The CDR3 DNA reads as TGCGCCAGCAGCCAGTCCCCGGGACAGGGGACACCCCTCCACTTT. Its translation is CASSQSPGQGTPLHF.

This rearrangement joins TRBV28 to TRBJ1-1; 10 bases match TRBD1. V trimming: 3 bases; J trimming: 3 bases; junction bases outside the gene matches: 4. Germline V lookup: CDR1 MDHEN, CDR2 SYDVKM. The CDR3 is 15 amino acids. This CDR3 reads CASSFRDRGYTEAFF. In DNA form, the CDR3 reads TGTGCCAGCAGTTTCCGGGACAGGGGTTACACTGAAGCTTTCTTT.

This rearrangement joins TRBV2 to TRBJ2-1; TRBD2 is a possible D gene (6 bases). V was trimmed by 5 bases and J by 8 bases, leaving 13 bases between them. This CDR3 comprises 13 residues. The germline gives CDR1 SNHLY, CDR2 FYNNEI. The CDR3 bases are TGTGCCAGCAGTCCCGCGAGGAGGGATGAGCAGTTCTTC. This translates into CASSPARRDEQFF. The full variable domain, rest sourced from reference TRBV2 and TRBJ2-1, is EPEVTQTPSHQVTQMGQEVILRCVPISNHLYFYWYRQILGQKVEFLVSFYNNEISEKSEIFDDQFSVERPDGSNFTLKIRSTKLEDSAMYFCASSPARRDEQFFGPGTRLTVL.

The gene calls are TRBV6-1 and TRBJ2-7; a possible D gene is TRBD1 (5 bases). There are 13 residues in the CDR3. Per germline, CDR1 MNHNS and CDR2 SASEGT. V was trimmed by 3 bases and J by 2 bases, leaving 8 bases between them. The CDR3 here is CASSDRGPYEQYF. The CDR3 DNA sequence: TGTGCCAGCAGTGATAGGGGCCCCTACGAGCAGTACTTC.

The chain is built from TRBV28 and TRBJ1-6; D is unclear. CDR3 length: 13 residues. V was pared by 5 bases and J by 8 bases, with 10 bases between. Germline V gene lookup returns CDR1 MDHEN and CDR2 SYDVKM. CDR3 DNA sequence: TGTGCCAGCAGTCCCCGTCCTTATTCACCCCTCCACTTT. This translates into CASSPRPYSPLHF.

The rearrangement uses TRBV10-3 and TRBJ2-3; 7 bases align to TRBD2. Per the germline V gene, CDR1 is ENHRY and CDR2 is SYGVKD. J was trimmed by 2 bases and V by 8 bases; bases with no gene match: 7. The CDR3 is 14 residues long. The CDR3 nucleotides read TGTGCCATCGGCATCCGGGACTACACAGATACGCAGTATTTT. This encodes CAIGIRDYTDTQYF.

CDR3 sequence (DNA): TGTGCCAGCAGTTACAGGGGACAGGGGATCTATGGCTACACCTTC. Amino acid sequence: CASSYRGQGIYGYTF. The rearrangement uses TRBV6-2 or TRBV6-3 and TRBJ1-2; TRBD1 aligns across 10 bases. Germline CDR1 and CDR2: MNHEY and SVGEGT. The CDR3 length is 15 residues. Trimming cost V 2 bases and J 4 bases; bases outside gene matches: 4.

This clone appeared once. In DNA, the CDR3 is TGTGCCAGCAGCCGAACAGGGGGCCAATCCTACGAGCAGTACTTC. Translating gives CASSRTGGQSYEQYF. The genes are TRBV5-6 and TRBJ2-7, with TRBD1 matching over 9 bases. Germline lookup yields CDR1 SGHDT and CDR2 YYEEEE. This CDR3 is 15 amino acids long. With V trimmed by 4 bases and J by 1 base, 6 bases remained unmatched.

The CDR3 region is CASSLGLAGGGQETQYF. CDR3 bases: TGTGCCAGCAGCCTGGGACTAGCGGGGGGAGGACAAGAGACCCAGTACTTC. V usage is TRBV3-1 (or the pseudogene TRBV3-2) and J usage is TRBJ2-5, with 15 bases identical to TRBD2. CDR1 is LGHDT, CDR2 YNNKEL, per germline (reference sequence). CDR3 length equals 17 residues. Trimming took 4 bases from V and 2 from J; bases not matched to a gene: 5.

CDR3 amino acids: CASSHGQGRTGELFF. The DNA for the CDR3 is TGCGCCAGCAGCCACGGACAGGGGCGGACCGGGGAGCTGTTTTTT. This sequence joins TRBV5-1 and TRBJ2-2, with 9 bases matching TRBD1. With 4 bases clipped from V and 5 bases from J, the junction kept 6 bases outside the gene matches. Germline lookup yields CDR1 SGHRS and CDR2 YFSETQ. CDR3 length equals 15 residues.

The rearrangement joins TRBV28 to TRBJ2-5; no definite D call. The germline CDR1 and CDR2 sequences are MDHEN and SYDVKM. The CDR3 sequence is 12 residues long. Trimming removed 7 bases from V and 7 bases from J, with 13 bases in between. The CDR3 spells CASKVSGGTQYF. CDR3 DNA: TGTGCCAGCAAAGTGTCGGGTGGGACCCAGTACTTC.

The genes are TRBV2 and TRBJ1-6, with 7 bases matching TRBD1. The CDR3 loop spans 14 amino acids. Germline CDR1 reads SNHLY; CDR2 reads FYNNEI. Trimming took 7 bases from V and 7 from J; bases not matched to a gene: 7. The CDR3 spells CASMTGWRNSPLHF. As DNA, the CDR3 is TGTGCCAGCATGACAGGGTGGCGAAATTCACCCCTCCACTTT.

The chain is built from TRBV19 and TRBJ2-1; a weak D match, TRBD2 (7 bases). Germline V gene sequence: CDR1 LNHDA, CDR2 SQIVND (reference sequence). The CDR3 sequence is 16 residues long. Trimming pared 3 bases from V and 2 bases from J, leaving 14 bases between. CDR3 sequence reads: CASSMAAGAAYNEQFF. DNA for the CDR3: TGTGCCAGTAGTATGGCCGCGGGGGCCGCCTACAATGAGCAGTTCTTC. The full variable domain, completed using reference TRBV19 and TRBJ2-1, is DGGITQSPKYLFRKEGQNVTLSCEQNLNHDAMYWYRQDPGQGLRLIYYSQIVNDFQKGDIAEGYSVSREKKESFPLTVTSAQKNPTAFYLCASSMAAGAAYNEQFFGPGTRLTVL.

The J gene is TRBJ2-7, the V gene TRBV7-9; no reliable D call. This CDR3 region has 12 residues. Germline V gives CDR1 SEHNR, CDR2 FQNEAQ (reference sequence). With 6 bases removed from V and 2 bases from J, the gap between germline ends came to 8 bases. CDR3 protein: CASSFSAYEQYF. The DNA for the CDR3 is TGTGCCAGCAGTTTCAGCGCCTACGAGCAGTACTTC.

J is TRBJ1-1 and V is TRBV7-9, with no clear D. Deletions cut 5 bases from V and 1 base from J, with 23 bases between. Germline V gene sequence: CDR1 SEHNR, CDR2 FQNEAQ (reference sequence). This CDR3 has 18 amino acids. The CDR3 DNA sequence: TGTGCCAGCAGCCCCTGGAGAGGAGACGGCCTACCGAACACTGAAGCTTTCTTT. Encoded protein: CASSPWRGDGLPNTEAFF.

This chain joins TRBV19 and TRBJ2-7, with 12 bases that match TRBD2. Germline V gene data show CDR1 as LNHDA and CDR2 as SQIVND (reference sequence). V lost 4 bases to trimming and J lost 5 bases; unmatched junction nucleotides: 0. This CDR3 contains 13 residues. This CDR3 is CASSRTSGDEQYF. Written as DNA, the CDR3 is TGTGCCAGTAGTAGGACTAGCGGGGACGAGCAGTACTTC.

The CDR3 region is CASSKTGPDGLYEQYV. In DNA, the CDR3 is TGTGCCAGCAGTAAAACAGGGCCTGACGGCCTATACGAGCAGTACGTC. The gene calls are TRBV25-1 and TRBJ2-7, with D perhaps TRBD1 (6 bases). This CDR3 contains 16 residues. Germline V gene sequence: CDR1 MGHDK, CDR2 SYGVNS. Deletions cut 5 bases from V and 4 bases from J, with 21 bases between.

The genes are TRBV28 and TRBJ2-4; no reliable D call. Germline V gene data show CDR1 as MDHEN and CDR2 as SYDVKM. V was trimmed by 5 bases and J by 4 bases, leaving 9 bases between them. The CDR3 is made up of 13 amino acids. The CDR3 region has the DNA TGTGCCAGCAGTAAGAGAGTGAAAAACATTCAGTACTTC. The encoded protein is CASSKRVKNIQYF.

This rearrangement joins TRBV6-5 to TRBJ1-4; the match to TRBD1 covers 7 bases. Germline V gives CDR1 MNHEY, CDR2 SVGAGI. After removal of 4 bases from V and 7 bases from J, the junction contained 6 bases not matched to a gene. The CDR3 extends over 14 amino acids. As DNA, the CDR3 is TGTGCCAGCAGTTCTTGGGCAGGGGGTGAAAAACTGTTTTTT. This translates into CASSSWAGGEKLFF.

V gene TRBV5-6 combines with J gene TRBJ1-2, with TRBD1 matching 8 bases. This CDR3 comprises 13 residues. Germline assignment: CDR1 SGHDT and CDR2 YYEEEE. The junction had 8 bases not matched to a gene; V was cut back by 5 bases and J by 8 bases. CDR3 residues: CASSYMDREGYTF. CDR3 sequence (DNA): TGTGCCAGCAGTTACATGGACAGGGAAGGCTACACCTTC. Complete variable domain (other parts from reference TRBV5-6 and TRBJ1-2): DAGVTQSPTHLIKTRGQQVTLRCSPKSGHDTVSWYQQALGQGPQFIFQYYEEEERQRGNFPDRFSGHQFPNYSSELNVNALLLGDSALYLCASSYMDREGYTFGSGTRLTVV.

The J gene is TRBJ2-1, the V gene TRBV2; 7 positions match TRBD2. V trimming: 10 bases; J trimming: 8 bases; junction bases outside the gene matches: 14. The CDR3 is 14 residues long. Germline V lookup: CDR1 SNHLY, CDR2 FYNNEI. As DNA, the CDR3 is TGTGCCAACCTCCGGGACTACGGACGGGATGAGCAGTTCTTC. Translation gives CANLRDYGRDEQFF.

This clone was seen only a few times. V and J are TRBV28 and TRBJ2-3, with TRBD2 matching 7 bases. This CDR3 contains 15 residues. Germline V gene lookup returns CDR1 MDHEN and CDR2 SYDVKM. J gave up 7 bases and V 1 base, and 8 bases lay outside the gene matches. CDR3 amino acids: CASSLFLAEPYTQYF. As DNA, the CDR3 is TGTGCCAGCAGTTTATTCCTAGCGGAGCCTTATACGCAGTATTTT.